The rows below give T cell receptor beta chains drawn from one sample of a study of blood T cell repertoires in COVID-19. Sequencing used immunoSEQ multiplex PCR; TCRdb keeps in-frame clones, though not all of them. The profile shows roughly 110,000 clones, 84% of them singletons. The sequenced sample consisted of peripheral blood. Receptor source: a middle-aged woman with acute or convalescent COVID-19. The CDR3 runs from the conserved cysteine through the conserved F or W. For some rows the clone size is stated as once, few or many, or as a class when expanded; others skip it.

V	size	J	CDR3
TRBV18	NA	TRBJ2-7	CASSPPTGDEQYF
TRBV7-8	NA	TRBJ1-3	CASSSNLGQGNTIYF
TRBV7-2	few	TRBJ1-3	CASSLVGAGNTIYF
TRBV7-6	NA	TRBJ2-2	CASSRTSGGYTGELFF
TRBV5-4	few	TRBJ1-1	CASSRRDRGDRNTEAFF
TRBV5-1	NA	TRBJ1-1	CASSLGGNNPLNTEAFF
TRBV4-1	NA	TRBJ1-2	CASSQSLRGGAKEYGYTF
TRBV7-2	NA	TRBJ2-1	CASSLGSTGYNEQFF
TRBV6-5	NA	TRBJ2-1	CASSYDSYNEQFF
TRBV7-9	NA	TRBJ2-6	CASRPGTASSSGANVLTF
TRBV19	few	TRBJ1-4	CASSPPTGQGHEKLFF
TRBV7-8	once	TRBJ1-1	CASSSTGGAWTEAFF
TRBV19	NA	TRBJ2-3	CASRGGFTDTQYF
TRBV6-5	NA	TRBJ2-1	CASRGAGGLNEQFF
TRBV30	NA	TRBJ1-6	CAWRWGRANSPLHF
TRBV7-6	NA	TRBJ1-2	CASSLDPGPDYGYTF
TRBV19	few	TRBJ1-1	CASSIFSTGLMNTEAFF
TRBV27	once	TRBJ1-6	CASSSASRSYNSPLHF
TRBV29-1	NA	TRBJ1-1	CSATTGGGTEAFF
TRBV5-1	NA	TRBJ1-3	CASGTGTGRTGNTIYF
TRBV5-5	NA	TRBJ1-2	CASSLGPGVGYGYTF
TRBV5-1	NA	TRBJ2-1	CASSPGQNLYNEQFF
TRBV19	NA	TRBJ2-2	CASRPQGADTGELFF
TRBV6-2/TRBV6-3	NA	TRBJ2-7	CASSWPSGGAREQYF
TRBV5-1	NA	TRBJ2-3	CASAGQASTDTQYF
TRBV2	NA	TRBJ1-2	CASGGQWGSYTF
TRBV29-1	NA	TRBJ1-2	CSVSAGYGYTF
TRBV2	NA	TRBJ1-3	CASSEGQYSSGNTIYF
TRBV7-9	NA	TRBJ1-4	CASSLDRGQEKLFF
TRBV6-1	once	TRBJ1-4	CASSEAAGRTMFF
TRBV6-5	NA	TRBJ1-3	CASSPQGSGNTIYF
TRBV10-3	NA	TRBJ1-1	CAKQGAGTEAFF
TRBV5-1	NA	TRBJ1-2	CASSLTGGQYGYTF